Presented here are 3 T cell receptor beta chains from one specimen sequenced in a study of graft-versus-host responses after intestinal transplantation. Here immunoSEQ multiplex PCR was the method, and the copy in TCRdb shows in-frame clones only, minus some. The sample yields some 84,000 clones, roughly 85% seen once. Their recognized antigens are unknown. The sequenced sample was unstimulated CD4+ T cells sorted from spleen or lymph node cells, obtained before intestinal transplant. All receptors derive from a human donor who received an intestinal transplant.

This clone showed up just once. This chain uses TRBV7-9 with TRBJ2-3; tentative D call: TRBD2 (7 bases). Germline V lookup: CDR1 SEHNR, CDR2 FQNEAQ (reference sequence). Trimming pared 7 bases from V and 1 base from J, leaving 27 bases between. The CDR3 loop spans 19 amino acids. CDR3 sequence reads: CASTPRGGGLGRGTDTQYF. Here the CDR3 DNA reads TGTGCCAGCACCCCACGAGGGGGGGGTCTAGGCCGGGGCACAGATACGCAGTATTTT.

This rearrangement joins TRBV6-1 to TRBJ1-5; D is perhaps TRBD1 (5 bases). The CDR3 runs to 15 residues. Germline CDR1 reads MNHNS; CDR2 reads SASEGT. V was clipped by 4 bases and J by 0 bases, with 10 bases between them. The CDR3 DNA reads TGTGCCAGCAGTGGACAGCCGTATAGCAATCAGCCCCAGCATTTT. This gives the protein CASSGQPYSNQPQHF.

The V gene is TRBV28, the J gene TRBJ1-5; D possibly corresponds to TRBD1 (6 bases). Per the germline V gene, CDR1 is MDHEN and CDR2 is SYDVKM. V lost 11 bases and J lost 11, with 19 bases in between. The length of the CDR3 is 12 residues. The CDR3 bases are TGTGCCGTTAAAGGGAGGGGGTGGTCCCAGCATTTT. It translates to CAVKGRGWSQHF.